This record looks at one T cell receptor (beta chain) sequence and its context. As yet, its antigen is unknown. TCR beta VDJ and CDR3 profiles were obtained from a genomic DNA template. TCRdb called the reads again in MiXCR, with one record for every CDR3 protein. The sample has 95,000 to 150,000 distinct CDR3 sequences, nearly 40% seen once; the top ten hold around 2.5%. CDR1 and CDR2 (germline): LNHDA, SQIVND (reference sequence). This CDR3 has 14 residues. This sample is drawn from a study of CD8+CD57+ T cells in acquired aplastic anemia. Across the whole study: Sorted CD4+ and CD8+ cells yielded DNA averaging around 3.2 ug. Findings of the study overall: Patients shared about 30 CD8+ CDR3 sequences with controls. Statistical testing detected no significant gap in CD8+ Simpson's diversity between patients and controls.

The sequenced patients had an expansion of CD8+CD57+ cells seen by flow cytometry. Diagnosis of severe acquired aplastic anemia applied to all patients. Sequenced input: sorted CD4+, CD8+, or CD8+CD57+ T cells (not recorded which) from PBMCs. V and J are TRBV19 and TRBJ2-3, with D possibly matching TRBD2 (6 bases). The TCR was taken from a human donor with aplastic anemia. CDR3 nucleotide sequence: TGTGCTAGTGGAGGGTTGGTGAGCACAGATACGCAGTATTTT. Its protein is CASGGLVSTDTQYF.